This TCR beta chain came from a study of regulatory T cells in long-lasting Graves disease. Study-wide results and limits: TRBV28, TRBJ1-2 and TRBJ2-5 emerged as the favored segments in persistent disease. New patients shared some 890 public clonotypes, fewer than the roughly 2,700 shared by persistent patients.

According to the study, TCR beta libraries were built with iRepertoire HTBI primers and CDR3-region Arm-PCR. Via MiXCR, TCRdb re-called the multiplex PCR reads, giving one row per CDR3 protein. The data hold about 540,000 distinct CDR3 sequences, with about 13% observed a single time. Time point described: newly diagnosed GD, antithyroid drugs for less than 3 months. Construction of the TCR library relied on RNA isolated from PBMCs. Diagnoses of Graves' disease were made by American Thyroid Association guidelines. The table lists this clonotype with many counts. Its antigen is unidentified. The germline gives CDR1 SGHAT, CDR2 FQNNGV. This CDR3 region has 14 residues. V shed 4 bases and J shed 3 bases, with 10 bases lying between them. The same sample was also used in a study of T cells in Graves' hyperthyroidism and ophthalmopathy. That source notes: Using the HTBI primer set, a first-round RT-PCR was run on the TCR CDR3.

This sequence joins TRBV11-2 and TRBJ2-1, with a possible D match to TRBD1 (5 bases). The TCR was taken from a man aged 25 to 40 with Graves disease. Here the sequenced sample was peripheral blood mononuclear cells (PBMCs), taken at new diagnosis, from a patient treated with antithyroid drugs. The chain's CDR3 is CASSYHQGYNEQFF. Written as DNA, the CDR3 is TGTGCCAGCAGCTACCATCAGGGCTACAATGAGCAGTTCTTC.